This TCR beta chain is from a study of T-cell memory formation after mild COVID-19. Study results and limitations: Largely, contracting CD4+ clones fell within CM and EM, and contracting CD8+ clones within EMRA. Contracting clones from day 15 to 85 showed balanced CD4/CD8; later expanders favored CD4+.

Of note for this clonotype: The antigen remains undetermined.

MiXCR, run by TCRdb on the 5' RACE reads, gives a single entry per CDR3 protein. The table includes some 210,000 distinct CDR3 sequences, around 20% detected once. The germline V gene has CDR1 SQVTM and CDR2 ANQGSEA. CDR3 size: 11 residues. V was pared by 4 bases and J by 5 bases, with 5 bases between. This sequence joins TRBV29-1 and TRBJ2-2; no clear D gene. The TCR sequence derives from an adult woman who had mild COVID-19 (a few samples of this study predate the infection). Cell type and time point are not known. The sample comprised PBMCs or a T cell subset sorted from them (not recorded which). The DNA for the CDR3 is TGCAGCGTTGGTTCGACCGGGGAGCTGTTTTTT. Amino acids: CSVGSTGELFF.